This T cell receptor beta chain was captured by sequencing in a study of a mutant IDH1 vaccine in newly diagnosed glioma. Study information: Eight vaccine doses were administered to patients at weeks 1, 3, 5, 7, 11, 15, 19 and 23. Onset of vaccination occurred 4-6 weeks following radiotherapy alone, or with temozolomide cycles. Mean patient age was approximately 39 years; about 62% were male and around 38% female.

This clone was observed a single time. The antigen is not known. Time point described: week 5, during vaccination. In every dose of vaccine, 300 ug of mutant IDH1 20-mer peptide was given alongside topical imiquimod. The CDR3 runs 15 residues. Germline lookup yields CDR1 MNHEY and CDR2 SMNVEV (reference sequence). The V end lost 2 bases, the J end lost 5 bases, and 13 bases lay between the germline ends. Clones were sequenced by immunoSEQ multiplex PCR, and TCRdb holds only the in-frame ones, with some missing. The sample shows 30,000 to 45,000 clones, approximately 78% of them seen only once. The specimen comprised PBMCs, sampled from a glioma patient whose treatment included an IDH1 peptide vaccine. This sequence was found in a man in his forties or fifties with glioma. J is TRBJ1-5 and V is TRBV27, with D perhaps TRBD1 (5 bases). The CDR3 region is CASSLGSKGYQPQHF. The DNA for the CDR3 is TGTGCCAGCAGTTTAGGCAGCAAGGGGTATCAGCCCCAGCATTTT.